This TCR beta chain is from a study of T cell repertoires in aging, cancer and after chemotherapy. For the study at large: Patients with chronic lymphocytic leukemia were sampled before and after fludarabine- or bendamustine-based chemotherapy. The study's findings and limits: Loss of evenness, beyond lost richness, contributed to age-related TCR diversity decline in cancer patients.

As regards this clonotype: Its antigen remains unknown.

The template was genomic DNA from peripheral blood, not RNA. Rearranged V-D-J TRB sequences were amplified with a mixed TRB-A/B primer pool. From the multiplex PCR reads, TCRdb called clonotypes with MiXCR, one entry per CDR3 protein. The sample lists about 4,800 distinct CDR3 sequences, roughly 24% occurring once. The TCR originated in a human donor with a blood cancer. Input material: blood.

The CDR3 is CASFKTSTDTQYF. In DNA form, the CDR3 reads TGTGCCAGCTTTAAAACTAGCACAGATACGCAGTATTTT. V is TRBV5-4 and J is TRBJ2-3; D unclear. CDR1 SGHNT and CDR2 YYREEE come from the germline V gene (reference sequence). Trimming stripped 7 bases from V and 0 bases from J, with 9 bases between. The CDR3 totals 13 residues.